Below, 3 T cell receptor beta chains from the same sample are listed, as sequenced in a study of blood T cell repertoires in COVID-19. Clones were sequenced by immunoSEQ multiplex PCR, and TCRdb holds only the in-frame ones, with some missing. Found here are about 40,000 clones, around four fifths of them singletons; the top ten hold roughly 5.7%. The sample consisted of peripheral blood. These receptors were taken from a man aged 50-60 years with active COVID-19.

This clone came up once. The rearrangement links TRBV5-4 to TRBJ1-6; D call uncertain. The CDR3 sequence is 16 residues long. The V and J ends lost 4 bases and 5 bases respectively, with 16 bases between them. Germline V gives CDR1 SGHNT, CDR2 YYREEE (reference sequence). CDR3 sequence reads: CASSSGPGGDNSPLHF. CDR3 nucleotide sequence: TGTGCCAGCAGCAGCGGGCCGGGAGGCGATAATTCACCCCTCCACTTT.

The chain combines TRBV6-1 with TRBJ1-4; tentatively, D is TRBD1 (5 bases). V lost 2 bases, J lost 6 bases, and 13 bases lay in between. The length of the CDR3 is 15 residues. Germline assignment: CDR1 MNHNS and CDR2 SASEGT. The CDR3 sequence is CASSETLGGDEKLFF. In DNA, the CDR3 is TGTGCCAGCAGTGAAACTCTGGGGGGGGATGAAAAACTGTTTTTT.

This clone has more than one count but fewer than ten. V gene TRBV6-6 combines with J gene TRBJ1-5, with D uncertain. V gave up 5 bases and J gave up 3 bases, with 5 bases separating them. Looked up from germline, CDR1 is MNHNY and CDR2 is SVGAGI (reference sequence). CDR3 length: 12 residues. The CDR3 region has the DNA TGTGCCAGCAGTCCGGTCAATCAGCCCCAGCATTTT. It codes for CASSPVNQPQHF.